These T cell receptor beta chains were read from a single sample in a study of T cell changes during pregnancy in multiple sclerosis. TCRdb keeps only in-frame clones here, not all; method: immunoSEQ multiplex PCR. There are tens of thousands of clones in the sample; around nine tenths occur only once, and about 11% lies in the top ten. Sequenced here: CD8+ T cells from peripheral blood mononuclear cells, sampled in the third trimester of pregnancy. Receptors originate from a female donor with multiple sclerosis, enrolled in a pregnancy study. Both conserved end residues are part of each CDR3. The D gene is left open where the match is weak. Where a row states a size, it is once, few, many or the class of an expanded clone; other rows omit it.

>TRBJ2-7|.|TRBV27|.
CASSPTSGPLYEQYF
TGTGCCAGCAGTCCGACGAGCGGGCCCCTCTACGAGCAGTACTTC
>TRBJ2-1|TRBD2|TRBV15|.
CATSSSTSDINEQFF
TGTGCCACCAGCAGCTCGACTAGCGACATCAATGAGCAGTTCTTC
>TRBJ1-3|.|TRBV2|.
CASSDPRPSGNTIYF
TGTGCCAGCAGTGACCCCAGGCCGTCAGGAAACACCATATATTTT
>TRBJ2-7|.|TRBV7-7|.
CASSLAPAGSYEQYF
TGTGCCAGCAGCTTAGCTCCGGCGGGCTCCTACGAGCAGTACTTC
>TRBJ1-2|.|TRBV30|.
CASPSTRGVYGYTF
TGTGCCTCTCCGTCCACACGGGGAGTCTATGGCTACACCTTC
>TRBJ1-2|TRBD1|TRBV19|.
CASRDREINYGYTF
TGTGCCAGTAGAGACAGGGAAATTAACTATGGCTACACCTTC
>TRBJ2-7|.|TRBV4-2|.
CASSQGQGRDEQYF
TGTGCCAGCAGCCAAGGCCAGGGGCGGGACGAGCAGTACTTC
>TRBJ2-7|TRBD2|TRBV4-3|.
CASSQDRGGGAEQYF
TGCGCCAGCAGCCAAGATCGGGGGGGTGGGGCCGAGCAGTACTTC
>TRBJ2-3|.|TRBV27|.
CASGIIQGAPDTQYF
TGTGCCAGCGGTATTATACAGGGTGCACCAGATACGCAGTATTTT
>TRBJ2-7|.|TRBV6-5|.
CASSYNRVALSYEQYF
TGTGCCAGCAGTTACAACCGGGTCGCCCTCTCCTACGAGCAGTACTTC
>TRBJ1-1|.|TRBV25-1|.
CASSAVPETEAFF
TGTGCCAGCAGTGCTGTACCGGAGACTGAAGCTTTCTTT
>TRBJ2-7|.|TRBV4-1|.
CASSQDIPGGTGHHEQYF
TGCGCCAGCAGCCAAGATATACCCGGGGGGACAGGACATCACGAGCAGTACTTC
>TRBJ2-7|.|TRBV27|few
CASGAVVYEQYF
TGTGCCAGCGGGGCAGTAGTCTACGAGCAGTACTTC